Shown below are 30 T cell receptor beta chains from a single sample sequenced in a study of blood T cells in healthy people across ages. PCR was performed a second time for roughly 7 to 12 cycles using a sample-barcoded 5' primer and a J-beta primer mix. A single record per CDR3 protein comes from TCRdb applying MiXCR to the 5' RACE reads. Here the sample spans roughly 1.4 million distinct CDR3 sequences, roughly 60% being singletons. The sample was blood. The receptor source for this set is a man younger than 30 in good health.

V gene TRBV11-2 combines with J gene TRBJ2-2, with 13 bases aligning to TRBD2. The V segment lost 5 bases and the J segment 4 bases; nucleotides outside the gene matches: 4. The V gene's germline CDR1 is SGHAT and CDR2 FQNNGV. This CDR3 is built from 16 residues. CDR3 protein: CASSLGTSGVTGELFF. The CDR3 coding sequence is TGTGCCAGCAGCCTTGGGACTAGCGGGGTCACCGGGGAGCTGTTTTTT.

The chain combines TRBV20-1 with TRBJ2-7; possibly TRBD2 for D (5 bases). The V and J ends lost 2 bases and 2 bases respectively, with 10 bases between them. The germline V gene has CDR1 DFQATT and CDR2 SNEGSKA (reference sequence). This CDR3 spans 13 amino acids. For the CDR3, the DNA is TGCAGTGCTAGAAGAAGCGGCACCTACGAGCAGTACTTC. Amino acid sequence: CSARRSGTYEQYF.

The chain couples TRBV20-1 to TRBJ2-3, with D perhaps TRBD2 (7 bases). The CDR3 loop spans 14 amino acids. Trimming took off 5 bases at V and 2 bases at J, with 14 bases between the two ends. CDR1 DFQATT and CDR2 SNEGSKA come from the germline V gene (reference sequence). The CDR3 sequence: CSAPRGGHTDTQYF. The DNA for the CDR3 is TGCAGTGCTCCGAGGGGGGGGCACACAGATACGCAGTATTTT.

This chain connects TRBV5-1 to TRBJ1-2; TRBD1 matches 9 bases. CDR1 and CDR2 (germline): SGHRS, YFSETQ. This CDR3 comprises 16 residues. Trimming at V came to 4 bases and at J to 8 bases, leaving 15 bases not matched to a gene. This chain's CDR3 is CASSPGQGTLATGYTF. In DNA form, the CDR3 reads TGCGCCAGCAGCCCCGGACAGGGGACCCTTGCTACGGGCTACACCTTC.

This clonotype has only a few counts. The V and J genes are TRBV29-1 and TRBJ2-1; D is possibly TRBD2 (5 bases). The V and J ends lost 3 bases and 5 bases respectively, with 11 bases between them. Germline CDR1 is SQVTM and CDR2 is ANQGSEA. There are 13 residues in the CDR3. This CDR3 reads CSVDTRGNNEQFF. The DNA of the CDR3 is TGCAGCGTTGATACGAGAGGGAACAATGAGCAGTTCTTC.

This clonotype occurred once. This chain connects TRBV20-1 to TRBJ1-2, with TRBD1 matching over 12 bases. Germline assignment: CDR1 DFQATT and CDR2 SNEGSKA (reference sequence). This CDR3 spans 17 amino acids. The ends lost 7 bases at V and 3 bases at J; junction bases unmatched: 15. The CDR3 nucleotides read TGCAGTGTTAGTTCGGGGACAGGGGGCGCGGGAGACTATGGCTACACCTTC. Translation gives CSVSSGTGGAGDYGYTF.

The chain couples TRBV13 to TRBJ2-5; 9 bases are a match to TRBD2. Germline V CDR1 and CDR2: PRHDT, FYEKMQ (reference sequence). The CDR3 covers 17 residues. The trim removed 5 bases at V and 1 base at J, leaving 11 bases unmatched. The CDR3, as DNA: TGTGCCAGCAGCCCCGTAGCGGGAGACGGGGGCCAAGAGACCCAGTACTTC. It codes for CASSPVAGDGGQETQYF.

The chain joins TRBV27 to TRBJ1-2, with 8 bases aligning to TRBD1. The CDR3 loop spans 11 amino acids. The junction had 3 bases not matched to a gene; V was cut back by 7 bases and J by 8 bases. The germline CDR1 and CDR2 sequences are MNHEY and SMNVEV (reference sequence). CDR3 protein: CASMDRDGYTF. The DNA of the CDR3 is TGTGCCAGCATGGACAGGGACGGCTACACCTTC.

This clonotype appeared a few times. The CDR3 loop reads CSVVSGRAAYEQYF. DNA of the CDR3: TGCAGCGTAGTAAGCGGGAGGGCCGCGTACGAGCAGTACTTC. This chain links TRBV29-1 with TRBJ2-7, with TRBD2 matching 10 bases. J lost 4 bases, V lost 6 bases, and 9 bases had no gene match. This CDR3 spans 14 amino acids. Per germline, CDR1 SQVTM and CDR2 ANQGSEA.

This clonotype was observed a few times. This sequence joins TRBV13 and TRBJ2-1; TRBD1 might be the D (5 bases). CDR3 size: 16 residues. CDR1 PRHDT and CDR2 FYEKMQ come from the germline V gene (reference sequence). Trimming left V 0 bases short and J 5 bases short, with 14 bases between. CDR3 sequence reads: CASSLGFRATNNEQFF. The CDR3, as DNA: TGTGCCAGCAGCTTAGGGTTCAGGGCAACTAACAATGAGCAGTTCTTC.

The chain uses TRBV6-6 and TRBJ2-7, with 11 bases that match TRBD2. Germline trimming cut 2 bases from V and 2 bases from J; bases unmatched to any gene: 5. CDR3 length: 16 amino acids. Looked up from germline, CDR1 is MNHNY and CDR2 is SVGAGI (reference sequence). Here the CDR3 DNA reads TGTGCCAGCAGTTACCGAACTAGCGGGGGTCCCTACGAGCAGTACTTC. This gives the protein CASSYRTSGGPYEQYF.

This clonotype was found a few times. The chain links TRBV9 to TRBJ1-2; 11 bases agree with TRBD1. The CDR3 spans 17 residues. The germline CDR1 and CDR2 sequences are SGDLS and YYNGEE. V dropped 4 bases and J dropped 1; count of bases not matched to a gene: 9. CDR3 sequence reads: CASSPWTGGLLNYGYTF. The CDR3 bases are TGTGCCAGCAGCCCTTGGACAGGGGGCCTCCTTAACTATGGCTACACCTTC.

V gene TRBV29-1 combines with J gene TRBJ2-7; D may be TRBD1 (6 bases). The CDR3 runs 13 residues. Germline V gene lookup returns CDR1 SQVTM and CDR2 ANQGSEA. V shed 4 bases and J shed 0 bases, with 10 bases lying between them. CDR3 protein: CSVVWDTSYEQYF. The CDR3, as DNA: TGCAGCGTTGTGTGGGACACCTCCTACGAGCAGTACTTC.

The rearrangement joins TRBV12-3 or TRBV12-4 to TRBJ2-7; TRBD2 agrees at 7 bases. This CDR3 comprises 15 residues. V lost 3 bases and J lost 3; bases outside the gene matches: 8. The CDR3 region is CASSLGSSGNYEQYF. CDR3 nucleotides: TGTGCCAGCAGTTTGGGGTCTAGCGGCAACTACGAGCAGTACTTC.

J is TRBJ2-7 and V is TRBV29-1; D is perhaps TRBD2 (5 bases). This CDR3 contains 12 residues. V lost 1 base and J 3 bases, leaving 7 bases between the germline ends. In germline, CDR1 is SQVTM, CDR2 ANQGSEA. CDR3 nucleotide sequence: TGCAGCGTTGAAGTGGCGGGCTACGAGCAGTACTTC. It codes for CSVEVAGYEQYF.

V is TRBV20-1 and J is TRBJ2-1; TRBD1 matches at 10 bases. J was trimmed by 6 bases and V by 3 bases; bases with no gene match: 5. The CDR3 sequence is 14 residues long. Germline CDR1 and CDR2: DFQATT and SNEGSKA (reference sequence). CDR3 sequence (DNA): TGCAGTGCTAGCGTGACAGGGGGCTTCAATGAGCAGTTCTTC. Translation: CSASVTGGFNEQFF.

The chain's CDR3 is CASALGTSYEQYF. DNA for the CDR3: TGTGCCAGCGCTTTAGGGACTAGCTACGAGCAGTACTTC. The rearrangement joins TRBV2 to TRBJ2-4; 8 nucleotides line up with TRBD2. The J call may be mistaken, given a closer DNA end match to TRBJ2-7. The CDR3 is 13 amino acids. The V gene's germline CDR1 is SNHLY and CDR2 FYNNEI.

In nucleotides, the CDR3 is TGTGCCAGCAGCGTAGGGGGCAGGGGAAACGAGCAGTACTTC. Translation: CASSVGGRGNEQYF. This chain connects TRBV7-4 to TRBJ2-7; TRBD1 matches 7 bases. The V and J ends lost 5 bases and 5 bases, in that order; junction bases with no gene match: 9. The CDR3 length is 14 residues. Germline V gene sequence: CDR1 SGHVT, CDR2 SQSDAQ.

The J gene is TRBJ2-2, the V gene TRBV5-5, with D perhaps matching TRBD2 (6 bases). Germline V gives CDR1 SGHKS, CDR2 YYEKEE (reference sequence). Trimming took off 4 bases at V and 2 bases at J, with 18 bases between the two ends. The CDR3 is made up of 17 amino acids. The CDR3 region has the DNA TGTGCCAGCAGCGGAGCGCCGGGACTTCCCAACACCGGGGAGCTGTTTTTT. Translated, it gives CASSGAPGLPNTGELFF.

In the case of this clonotype: At one of its ends the junction is not consistent with the germline gene, which may arise from a read error. This sequence joins TRBV3-1 and TRBJ1-2; D unclear. This CDR3 contains 13 residues. Germline values: CDR1 LGHDT, CDR2 YNNKEL (reference sequence). CDR3 residues: CAGSPRTHYGYTF. The CDR3 nucleotides are TGTGCCGGCAGCCCGCGGACTCACTATGGCTACACCTTC.

The chain combines TRBV6-4 with TRBJ2-3, with 9 bases lining up with TRBD2. This CDR3 is 15 amino acids long. Losses at the gene ends were 2 bases for V and 4 bases for J; bases not matched to a gene: 4. CDR1 MRHNA and CDR2 SNTAGT come from the germline V gene. The CDR3 nucleotides read TGTGCCAGCAGTGACGGCGGGGGGGCTGCAGATACGCAGTATTTT. Its protein product is CASSDGGGAADTQYF.

The chain is built from TRBV13 and TRBJ2-5, with D possibly being TRBD2 (6 bases). Germline assignment: CDR1 PRHDT and CDR2 FYEKMQ (reference sequence). Trimming left V 7 bases short and J 5 bases short, with 11 bases between. The CDR3 runs to 12 residues. The CDR3 spells CASKFLAETQYF. CDR3 coding DNA: TGTGCCAGCAAGTTCCTAGCGGAGACCCAGTACTTC.

This sequence joins TRBV15 and TRBJ2-3; unclear D gene. CDR3 length equals 14 residues. Trimming stripped 5 bases from V and 2 bases from J, with 11 bases between. CDR1 and CDR2 (germline): LNHNV, YYDKDF (reference sequence). CDR3 sequence: CATSFDEYTDTQYF. CDR3 coding DNA: TGTGCCACCAGCTTTGACGAATACACAGATACGCAGTATTTT. Full variable domain (rest looked up from reference TRBV15 and TRBJ2-3): DAMVIQNPRYQVTQFGKPVTLSCSQTLNHNVMYWYQQKSSQAPKLLFHYYDKDFNNEADTPDNFQSRRPNTSFCFLDIRSPGLGDTAMYLCATSFDEYTDTQYFGPGTRLTVL.

The chain has TRBV6-1 and TRBJ2-7; 8 bases are a match to TRBD1. This CDR3 contains 14 residues. Germline assignment: CDR1 MNHNS and CDR2 SASEGT. Losses at the gene ends were 1 base for V and 1 base for J; bases not matched to a gene: 0. The CDR3 nucleotides read TGTGCCAGCAGTGAAGGACAGGGGTCCTACGAGCAGTACTTC. The encoded protein is CASSEGQGSYEQYF.

The chain joins TRBV7-9 to TRBJ2-7; D may be TRBD1 (6 bases). Germline-derived CDR1 and CDR2 are SEHNR and FQNEAQ (reference sequence). This CDR3 has 13 residues. V lost 6 bases to trimming and J lost 3 bases, with 12 bases between them. CDR3: CASRGGKDYEQYF. The CDR3 DNA sequence: TGTGCCAGCAGAGGGGGAAAAGACTACGAGCAGTACTTC.

This chain joins TRBV3-1 and TRBJ2-1; D uncertain. Germline-derived CDR1 and CDR2 are LGHDT and YNNKEL (reference sequence). The CDR3 runs to 17 residues. Trimming removed 0 bases from V and 4 bases from J, with 16 bases in between. CDR3 nucleotide sequence: TGTGCCAGCAGCCAAGACATCGGAGACTCCCCTTACAATGAGCAGTTCTTC. Translated: CASSQDIGDSPYNEQFF.

This chain uses TRBV27 with TRBJ2-1; possibly TRBD1 for D (5 bases). The CDR3 spans 15 residues. V gave up 2 bases and J gave up 2 bases, with 10 bases separating them. Germline values: CDR1 MNHEY, CDR2 SMNVEV (reference sequence). As DNA, the CDR3 is TGTGCCAGCAGTTTAACGGCAGGGCCCTACAATGAGCAGTTCTTC. Its translation: CASSLTAGPYNEQFF.

This chain uses TRBV12-3 or TRBV12-4 with TRBJ2-1; 7 bases agree with TRBD1. CDR3 length: 16 amino acids. Trimming cost V 1 base and J 5 bases; bases outside gene matches: 8. CDR3 protein: CASSLVTGQIHNEQFF. DNA of the CDR3: TGTGCCAGCAGTTTAGTAACGGGACAGATCCACAATGAGCAGTTCTTC.

This chain uses TRBV6-5 with TRBJ1-1; D is possibly TRBD1 (5 bases). The V gene's germline CDR1 is MNHEY and CDR2 SVGAGI. The CDR3 totals 13 residues. V was trimmed by 6 bases and J by 2 bases, leaving 10 bases between them. The chain's CDR3 is CASRSGINTEAFF. DNA of the CDR3: TGTGCCAGCAGGTCAGGGATTAACACTGAAGCTTTCTTT.

The sample holds a few counts of this clonotype. The rearrangement uses TRBV10-3 and TRBJ2-1; perhaps TRBD1 as D (5 bases). The CDR3 covers 15 residues. Germline V gene sequence: CDR1 ENHRY, CDR2 SYGVKD. V dropped 4 bases and J dropped 7 bases, with 17 bases sitting between them. The CDR3 loop is CAISGGAGFRNEQFF. The CDR3 nucleotides read TGTGCCATCAGTGGCGGAGCAGGGTTTAGGAATGAGCAGTTCTTC.